The 32 T cell receptor beta chains below come from one sample, sequenced in a study of identical twins. TCRdb independently ran MiXCR on the 5' RACE reads; one entry per CDR3 protein. The sample has about 1.7 million distinct CDR3 sequences, around 33% seen once. Specimen: cord blood. Source of these receptors: a newborn girl in good health.

The J gene is TRBJ1-5, the V gene TRBV6-1; D is perhaps TRBD1 (5 bases). Germline CDR1 MNHNS, CDR2 SASEGT. The ends were cut back, 2 bases at V and 4 bases at J, with 9 bases in the middle. The CDR3 totals 14 residues. The CDR3 DNA follows: TGTGCCAGCAGTGAAACCAGGGTTAATCAGCCCCAGCATTTT. Protein sequence: CASSETRVNQPQHF.

The V call is TRBV27, the J call TRBJ2-7; 7 nucleotides line up with TRBD1. This CDR3 spans 16 amino acids. Germline V lookup: CDR1 MNHEY, CDR2 SMNVEV (reference sequence). V dropped 1 base and J dropped 4; count of bases not matched to a gene: 10. CDR3 sequence: CASSLLQRQGVYEQYF. CDR3 DNA: TGTGCCAGCAGTTTATTGCAAAGACAGGGAGTATACGAGCAGTACTTC.

This chain uses TRBV5-1 with TRBJ2-7; D remains unclear. Trimming removed 0 bases at V and 3 bases at J, with 13 bases between. Per germline, CDR1 SGHRS and CDR2 YFSETQ. This CDR3 is 15 amino acids long. The CDR3 sequence: CASSLETANLYEQYF. The CDR3 region has the DNA TGCGCCAGCAGCTTGGAAACAGCCAACCTCTACGAGCAGTACTTC.

The chain carries TRBV4-3 and TRBJ2-3; no clear D gene. Per germline, CDR1 LGHNA and CDR2 YSLEER. CDR3 size: 17 residues. V shed 0 bases and J shed 1 base, with 14 bases lying between them. The CDR3 is CASSQDRATQGTDTQYF. The CDR3 DNA is TGCGCCAGCAGCCAAGATCGGGCCACGCAGGGCACAGATACGCAGTATTTT.

There are a few counts of this clonotype. The V and J genes are TRBV5-1 and TRBJ1-2; tentative D call: TRBD1 (6 bases). CDR1 and CDR2 from the germline V gene are SGHRS and YFSETQ. V lost 9 bases and J lost 3, with 15 bases in between. The CDR3 sequence is 13 residues long. The DNA of the CDR3 is TGCGCCACCAGGGACAACCTCTACTATGGCTACACCTTC. This sequence encodes CATRDNLYYGYTF.

This clonotype was picked up a small number of times. This chain joins TRBV2 and TRBJ2-3; 11 bases line up with TRBD2. V trimming: 4 bases; J trimming: 6 bases; junction bases outside the gene matches: 15. The CDR3 is 18 residues long. The germline V gene encodes CDR1 SNHLY and CDR2 FYNNEI. CDR3 residues: CASSGELLAGVWPDTQYF. The CDR3 nucleotides are TGTGCCAGCAGTGGAGAGCTACTAGCGGGAGTATGGCCCGATACGCAGTATTTT.

The chain carries TRBV9 and TRBJ1-2, with a tentative D call TRBD1 (5 bases). The CDR3 loop spans 15 amino acids. The V gene lost 4 bases and the J gene lost 4 bases, with 17 bases spanning the gap. Germline loops: CDR1 SGDLS, CDR2 YYNGEE. The CDR3 protein is CASSPSDSLLYGYTF. The CDR3 nucleotides read TGTGCCAGCAGCCCCTCCGACAGCCTCCTCTATGGCTACACCTTC. The full variable domain, in which reference TRBV9 and TRBJ1-2 provide the parts outside the CDR3, is DSGVTQTPKHLITATGQRVTLRCSPRSGDLSVYWYQQSLDQGLQFLIQYYNGEERAKGNILERFSAQQFPDLHSELNLSSLELGDSALYFCASSPSDSLLYGYTFGSGTRLTVV.

This clonotype has more than one count but fewer than ten. An end of the junction differs from the germline gene, which may be a read error. The J gene is TRBJ2-1, the V gene TRBV5-1; no clear D gene. CDR3 size: 15 residues. Per the germline V gene, CDR1 is SGHRS and CDR2 is YFSETQ. CDR3 DNA: TGCGCCAGCAGCTTGGTTATTCCCTCCTACAATGAACAGTTCTTC. Its protein is CASSLVIPSYNEQFF.

The V and J genes are TRBV6-2 or TRBV6-3 and TRBJ1-1; D not certain. The ends were cut back, 2 bases at V and 6 bases at J, with 7 bases in the middle. CDR3 length: 12 amino acids. Looked up from germline, CDR1 is MNHEY and CDR2 is SVGEGT. The CDR3: CASSYGVSEAFF. CDR3 coding DNA: TGTGCCAGCAGTTACGGGGTATCTGAAGCTTTCTTT.

This clonotype was counted a few times. The chain uses TRBV19 and TRBJ2-1; a possible D gene is TRBD2 (5 bases). The V end lost 7 bases, the J end lost 0 bases, and 16 bases lay between the germline ends. Germline assignment: CDR1 LNHDA and CDR2 SQIVND (reference sequence). The CDR3 spans 16 residues. CDR3 nucleotide sequence: TGTGCCAGTAAGGGCTTTGCGGGTAGCTCCTACAATGAGCAGTTCTTC. Its protein is CASKGFAGSSYNEQFF.

This clonotype was detected only once. The rearrangement uses TRBV20-1 and TRBJ2-1; a weak D match, TRBD1 (5 bases). CDR1 and CDR2 from the germline V gene are DFQATT and SNEGSKA (reference sequence). V lost 3 bases to trimming and J lost 0 bases, with 15 bases between them. The CDR3 is 16 amino acids. This chain's CDR3 is CSASLLVGASYNEQFF. In DNA, the CDR3 is TGCAGTGCTAGTCTGTTGGTTGGGGCCTCCTACAATGAGCAGTTCTTC.

The genes are TRBV9 and TRBJ2-3, with D possibly being TRBD2 (6 bases). The V end lost 0 bases, the J end lost 0 bases, and 11 bases lay between the germline ends. This CDR3 has 16 residues. Germline V gene data show CDR1 as SGDLS and CDR2 as YYNGEE. CDR3 nucleotide sequence: TGTGCCAGCAGCGTAGAGGGCGGGACTAGCACAGATACGCAGTATTTT. Translated: CASSVEGGTSTDTQYF.

This clonotype came up a few times. This chain uses TRBV25-1 with TRBJ2-7; D is unresolved. Germline CDR1 and CDR2: MGHDK and SYGVNS. V was pared by 10 bases and J by 2 bases, with 15 bases between. CDR3 length: 13 residues. The CDR3 reads CATSDSPPYEQYF. DNA for the CDR3: TGTGCCACATCAGACTCCCCACCCTACGAGCAGTACTTC.

This clonotype showed up just a few times. The V call is TRBV4-1, the J call TRBJ1-5, with 7 bases that match TRBD1. The V segment lost 1 base and the J segment 5 bases; nucleotides outside the gene matches: 2. In germline, CDR1 is MGHRA, CDR2 YSYEKL. The CDR3 consists of 14 residues. Written as DNA, the CDR3 is TGCGCCAGCAGCCAAGCACAGGGGTATCAGCCCCAGCATTTT. Translated, it gives CASSQAQGYQPQHF.

This clonotype has just a few counts. The chain links TRBV2 to TRBJ2-1, with 11 bases matching TRBD2. This CDR3 is 15 amino acids long. Germline values: CDR1 SNHLY, CDR2 FYNNEI. V was clipped by 6 bases and J by 8 bases; unmatched bases: 9. This CDR3 reads CASSPTSGSFDEQFF. For the CDR3, the DNA is TGTGCCAGCAGCCCTACTAGCGGGAGCTTCGATGAGCAGTTCTTC.

The CDR3: CASSATVAGVLGSYNEQFF. The CDR3, as DNA: TGTGCCAGCAGCGCGACCGTAGCGGGAGTTCTGGGGTCCTACAATGAGCAGTTCTTC. The chain combines TRBV9 with TRBJ2-1; 9 bases align to TRBD2. The CDR3 covers 19 residues. Per the germline V gene, CDR1 is SGDLS and CDR2 is YYNGEE. J lost 1 base, V lost 3 bases, and 14 bases had no gene match.

The V and J genes are TRBV18 and TRBJ2-3; D is unclear. Germline loops: CDR1 KGHSH, CDR2 LQKENI. V lost 3 bases and J 5 bases, leaving 9 bases between the germline ends. This CDR3 contains 13 residues. The CDR3 loop is CASSPGSRDTQYF. The CDR3 DNA follows: TGTGCCAGCTCACCGGGATCTAGAGATACGCAGTATTTT.

This clonotype was seen a few times. J is TRBJ2-7 and V is TRBV29-1, with 9 bases lining up with TRBD1. The germline CDR1 and CDR2 sequences are SQVTM and ANQGSEA. V shed 4 bases, J shed 3 bases, and the junction held 7 bases outside the gene matches. The CDR3 covers 14 residues. CDR3: CSVGAGTGNYEQYF. CDR3 sequence (DNA): TGCAGCGTTGGAGCCGGGACAGGGAACTACGAGCAGTACTTC.

This rearrangement joins TRBV5-1 to TRBJ1-1, with TRBD1 matching 7 bases. The CDR3 loop spans 15 amino acids. Germline trimming cut 8 bases from V and 4 bases from J; bases unmatched to any gene: 14. Germline V lookup: CDR1 SGHRS, CDR2 YFSETQ. CDR3 sequence reads: CASTSQLTGITEAFF. CDR3 bases: TGCGCCAGTACTTCCCAACTGACAGGGATCACTGAAGCTTTCTTT.

The rearrangement joins TRBV2 to TRBJ2-2, with 13 bases lining up with TRBD2. J was trimmed by 0 bases and V by 6 bases; bases with no gene match: 4. The CDR3 sequence is 17 residues long. Germline CDR1 reads SNHLY; CDR2 reads FYNNEI. The CDR3 coding sequence is TGTGCCAGCAGCGGGACTAGCGGGATTCCGAACACCGGGGAGCTGTTTTTT. Its translation is CASSGTSGIPNTGELFF.

This clonotype appeared once. CDR3 DNA: TGTGCCAGCAGTGGCCAATTAGCGGTCCACCGACCCTACGAGCAGTACTTC. Translation gives CASSGQLAVHRPYEQYF. This chain uses TRBV25-1 with TRBJ2-7; tentative D call: TRBD2 (6 bases). V was cut by 4 bases and J by 2 bases, with 21 bases left in between. The germline CDR1 and CDR2 sequences are MGHDK and SYGVNS. The CDR3 loop spans 17 amino acids.

This clonotype was counted only a few times. The chain recombines TRBV20-1 with TRBJ1-2; D is unclear. Trimming took off 1 base at V and 7 bases at J, with 7 bases between the two ends. CDR3 size: 11 residues. CDR1 DFQATT and CDR2 SNEGSKA come from the germline V gene (reference sequence). The CDR3 here is CSARVGSGYTF. DNA of the CDR3: TGCAGTGCTAGAGTAGGGTCTGGCTACACCTTC.

This clonotype was seen more than once but under ten times. The chain joins TRBV12-3 or TRBV12-4 to TRBJ2-3; TRBD2 matches 13 bases. Trimming removed 6 bases from V and 5 bases from J; junction bases left unmatched: 5. The CDR3 is made up of 15 amino acids. CDR3 sequence reads: CASRGGLAGVDTQYF. The CDR3 DNA reads as TGTGCCAGCAGGGGAGGACTAGCGGGAGTAGATACGCAGTATTTT.

The sample holds a few counts of this clonotype. The gene calls are TRBV20-1 and TRBJ1-1; D is ambiguous. V lost 2 bases and J lost 1, with 11 bases in between. The CDR3 runs to 14 residues. Germline V lookup: CDR1 DFQATT, CDR2 SNEGSKA (reference sequence). The CDR3 region is CSARPQRANTEAFF. CDR3 coding DNA: TGCAGTGCTAGACCTCAAAGGGCGAACACTGAAGCTTTCTTT.

On this clonotype: A much bigger clone sits one base away, suggesting this may be a read error. The V call is TRBV4-2, the J call TRBJ2-4, with D possibly TRBD2 on 5 matching bases. The germline V gene encodes CDR1 LGHNA and CDR2 YNFKEQ. CDR3 size: 15 residues. V was trimmed by 4 bases and J by 13 bases, leaving 23 bases between them. CDR3 residues: CASSRAELPSYVQYF. CDR3 DNA sequence: TGTGCCAGCAGCCGAGCGGAACTACCCTCCTACGTGCAGTACTTC.

The chain joins TRBV19 to TRBJ2-3; TRBD1 agrees at 7 bases. Germline V gene lookup returns CDR1 LNHDA and CDR2 SQIVND (reference sequence). This CDR3 spans 15 amino acids. The V segment lost 5 bases and the J segment 3 bases; nucleotides outside the gene matches: 8. The CDR3 sequence: CASSLLAQGTDTQYF. The CDR3 DNA follows: TGTGCCAGTAGTCTCCTTGCACAGGGGACAGATACGCAGTATTTT.

This clonotype was seen many times. The chain has TRBV4-1 and TRBJ2-3, with 8 nucleotides matching TRBD2. Germline CDR1 reads MGHRA; CDR2 reads YSYEKL. The CDR3 contains 16 residues. Trimming at V came to 4 bases and at J to 2 bases, leaving 8 bases not matched to a gene. DNA for the CDR3: TGCGCCAGCAGCCGTCTGGGGCGGGAGGCCACAGATACGCAGTATTTT. It translates to CASSRLGREATDTQYF.

The V gene is TRBV24-1, the J gene TRBJ2-1; 9 nucleotides agree with TRBD2. Trimming at V came to 4 bases and at J to 6 bases, leaving 9 bases not matched to a gene. The CDR3 length is 16 residues. The germline V gene has CDR1 KGHDR and CDR2 SFDVKD. CDR3 in amino acids: CATSDPGTSTSNEQFF. Here the CDR3 DNA reads TGTGCCACCAGTGACCCCGGGACTAGCACGTCCAATGAGCAGTTCTTC.

This clonotype came up a few times. One base away lies a much larger clone, so this may be a sequencing read error. The V call is TRBV7-9, the J call TRBJ2-1; D remains unclear. The germline V gene has CDR1 SEHNR and CDR2 FQNEAQ (reference sequence). Trimming cost V 0 bases and J 3 bases, with 3 bases left between them. The CDR3 totals 13 residues. CDR3: CASSLAFYNEQFF. CDR3 coding DNA: TGTGCCAGCAGCTTAGCGTTCTACAATGAGCAGTTCTTC.

There are many counts of this clonotype. As DNA, the CDR3 is TGCAGCGACAGCCGGGTCGGTACCTACGAGCAGTACTTC. Amino acids: CSDSRVGTYEQYF. V gene TRBV20-1 combines with J gene TRBJ2-7; D is possibly TRBD1 (5 bases). The CDR3 totals 13 residues. Germline V CDR1 and CDR2: DFQATT, SNEGSKA (reference sequence).

The chain couples TRBV6-1 to TRBJ2-7; D call uncertain. This CDR3 spans 16 amino acids. Trimming took 4 bases from V and 2 from J, leaving 18 bases between them. The germline V gene encodes CDR1 MNHNS and CDR2 SASEGT. DNA of the CDR3: TGTGCCAGCAGTGGGTTTCAAGGGCCCCCAGCCTACGAGCAGTACTTC. Encoded protein: CASSGFQGPPAYEQYF.

With respect to this clonotype: A read error may produce the germline difference seen at one junction end. In DNA form, the CDR3 reads TGTGCCGGCAGCCCATGGTTCGGGGGGGCCGAAGATACGCAGTATTTT. This gives the protein CAGSPWFGGAEDTQYF. The J gene is TRBJ2-3, the V gene TRBV7-9, with 8 nucleotides matching TRBD2. This CDR3 has 16 residues. Germline CDR1 reads SEHNR; CDR2 reads FQNEAQ (reference sequence).